The 22 T cell receptor beta chains below come from one sample, sequenced in a study of shared clonotypes between healthy human individuals. As defined, naive CD8 cells were CD45RO-negative and positively selected for CCR7, with terminally differentiated effector memory CD45RA+ cells excluded. Some clones are missing from TCRdb's copy, which holds only in-frame ones; the method was immunoSEQ multiplex PCR. The profile covers hundreds of thousands of clones, with just over 95% appearing a single time and less than 0.25% taken by the ten largest. Material for sequencing was naive CD8+ T cells sorted from blood. These receptors all stem from a man aged 30 to 45 in good health.

This CDR3 is CASSVGDEQYF. The CDR3 DNA reads as TGTGCCAGCAGTGTGGGGGACGAGCAGTACTTC. The rearrangement joins TRBV2 to TRBJ2-7, with D possibly being TRBD1 or TRBD2 (5 bases each). CDR1 is SNHLY, CDR2 FYNNEI, per germline. Trimming took 4 bases from V and 5 from J, leaving 6 bases between them. This CDR3 is 11 amino acids long.

This clone was counted between two and nine times. The chain combines TRBV5-5 with TRBJ2-7, with D tentatively TRBD1 or TRBD2 (5 bases each). The V end was cut by 4 bases, the J end by 2 bases, with 19 bases between. This CDR3 region has 16 residues. CDR1 and CDR2 (germline): SGHKS, YYEKEE (reference sequence). CDR3 protein: CASSVGDGDPTYEQYF. The CDR3 bases are TGTGCCAGCAGCGTAGGGGACGGAGACCCTACCTACGAGCAGTACTTC.

The rearrangement joins TRBV27 to TRBJ2-3, with 8 positions matching TRBD1. CDR3 length: 14 residues. The V gene's germline CDR1 is MNHEY and CDR2 SMNVEV (reference sequence). The V segment lost 8 bases and the J segment 3 bases; nucleotides outside the gene matches: 7. In DNA, the CDR3 is TGTGCCAGCTCGGACAGGGCTATGACAGATACGCAGTATTTT. Protein product: CASSDRAMTDTQYF.

V and J are TRBV10-2 and TRBJ2-1; D is undetermined. CDR3 length: 16 amino acids. Trimming took 5 bases from V and 0 from J, leaving 14 bases between them. The germline CDR1 and CDR2 sequences are WSHSY and SAAADI. Here the CDR3 reads CASSPLGLGSYNEQFF. The CDR3 nucleotides read TGCGCCAGCAGTCCCCTGGGCCTAGGCTCCTACAATGAGCAGTTCTTC.

CDR3 sequence reads: CASSEYGTGYYQPQHF. The CDR3 bases are TGTGCCAGCAGTGAATACGGGACAGGGTACTATCAGCCCCAGCATTTT. This chain joins TRBV6-1 and TRBJ1-5; TRBD1 agrees at 9 bases. Germline CDR1 MNHNS, CDR2 SASEGT. The CDR3 is made up of 16 amino acids. With 2 bases clipped from V and 5 bases from J, the junction kept 7 bases outside the gene matches.

A note on this clone: This specimen includes other DNA sequences encoding the same CDR3. This chain connects TRBV27 to TRBJ2-7, with a weak D call TRBD1 (5 bases). There are 13 residues in the CDR3. The V end was cut by 2 bases, the J end by 1 base, with 6 bases between. Germline CDR1 and CDR2: MNHEY and SMNVEV (reference sequence). CDR3 loop: CASSLAGSYEQYF. CDR3 coding DNA: TGTGCCAGCAGTTTAGCAGGGTCCTACGAGCAGTACTTC.

The V and J genes are TRBV9 and TRBJ2-1; D gene unclear. CDR1 and CDR2 (germline): SGDLS, YYNGEE. V was pared by 0 bases and J by 10 bases, with 8 bases between. The length of the CDR3 is 12 residues. CDR3 region: CASSVGVEEQFF. CDR3 bases: TGTGCCAGCAGCGTAGGAGTCGAAGAGCAGTTCTTC.

The genes are TRBV4-2 and TRBJ2-3, with 7 nucleotides matching TRBD2. J was trimmed by 2 bases and V by 4 bases; bases with no gene match: 12. Germline CDR1 LGHNA, CDR2 YNFKEQ. The CDR3 loop spans 17 amino acids. For the CDR3, the DNA is TGTGCCAGCAGCCCAGAAGGGAGGGAGATTGACACAGATACGCAGTATTTT. Translation gives CASSPEGREIDTDTQYF.

The chain carries TRBV27 and TRBJ2-3, with D unresolved. Germline CDR1 MNHEY, CDR2 SMNVEV (reference sequence). With 4 bases removed from V and 4 bases from J, the gap between germline ends came to 15 bases. The CDR3 runs 15 residues. CDR3 amino acids: CASSSITGGSDTQYF. CDR3 DNA sequence: TGTGCCAGCAGTTCAATCACGGGCGGATCAGATACGCAGTATTTT.

This clone was counted only a few times. The rearrangement joins TRBV2 to TRBJ2-7; D is possibly TRBD1 (6 bases). CDR1 and CDR2 (germline): SNHLY, FYNNEI. The CDR3 covers 14 residues. V was shortened by 4 bases and J by 2 bases, with 12 bases between the two germline ends. The CDR3 loop reads CASSARNRAYEQYF. The CDR3 region has the DNA TGTGCCAGCAGTGCGAGGAACAGGGCCTACGAGCAGTACTTC.

As regards this clone: This sample also contains other DNA sequences that code for the same CDR3. This chain uses TRBV7-2 with TRBJ2-7, with D perhaps matching TRBD2 (5 bases). The CDR3 has 13 amino acids. Per the germline V gene, CDR1 is SGHTA and CDR2 is FQGNSA. V was pared by 5 bases and J by 1 base, with 9 bases between. Here the CDR3 reads CASSGGSSYEQYF. CDR3 nucleotide sequence: TGTGCCAGCAGCGGCGGGTCTTCCTACGAGCAGTACTTC.

The J gene is TRBJ1-5, the V gene TRBV19; TRBD1 might be the D (5 bases). The CDR3 consists of 14 residues. Germline V CDR1 and CDR2: LNHDA, SQIVND (reference sequence). V was cut by 4 bases and J by 9 bases, with 16 bases left in between. CDR3: CASSNAAWGGPQHF. In DNA form, the CDR3 reads TGTGCCAGTAGTAACGCCGCCTGGGGGGGGCCCCAGCATTTT.

V is TRBV6-1 and J is TRBJ1-1; tentative D call: TRBD1 (6 bases). The CDR3 spans 15 residues. Germline CDR1 reads MNHNS; CDR2 reads SASEGT. V gave up 2 bases and J gave up 7 bases, with 17 bases separating them. Here the CDR3 DNA reads TGTGCCAGCAGTGAAAACGGGGGGCACGCCGATGAAGCTTTCTTT. It codes for CASSENGGHADEAFF.

This clone has only one observation. The chain combines TRBV11-2 with TRBJ2-7, with 12 bases that match TRBD2. CDR3 length equals 14 residues. The germline CDR1 and CDR2 sequences are SGHAT and FQNNGV. J was trimmed by 3 bases and V by 6 bases; bases with no gene match: 3. CDR3 coding DNA: TGTGCCAGCAGGCAGACTAGCGGGAGCTACGAGCAGTACTTC. It translates to CASRQTSGSYEQYF.

This rearrangement joins TRBV11-2 to TRBJ1-1; the D gene is possibly TRBD1 (5 bases). V lost 3 bases and J lost 3, with 8 bases in between. The V gene's germline CDR1 is SGHAT and CDR2 FQNNGV. The CDR3 has 13 amino acids. The CDR3 protein is CASSLTADTEAFF. As DNA, the CDR3 is TGTGCCAGCAGCTTGACAGCTGACACTGAAGCTTTCTTT. The full variable domain, its missing parts supplied by reference TRBV11-2 and TRBJ1-1, is EAGVAQSPRYKIIEKRQSVAFWCNPISGHATLYWYQQILGQGPKLLIQFQNNGVVDDSQLPKDRFSAERLKGVDSTLKIQPAKLEDSAVYLCASSLTADTEAFFGQGTRLTVV.

This clone has just one count. The chain employs TRBV14 and TRBJ2-1; D ambiguous. The CDR3 loop spans 13 amino acids. Germline lookup yields CDR1 SGHDN and CDR2 FVKESK. Trimming removed 1 base from V and 1 base from J, with 2 bases in between. The chain's CDR3 is CASSQVSYNEQFF. The CDR3 DNA reads TGTGCCAGCAGCCAAGTATCCTACAATGAGCAGTTCTTC.

V and J are TRBV27 and TRBJ2-1; 12 bases line up with TRBD2. The CDR3 spans 16 residues. Per the germline V gene, CDR1 is MNHEY and CDR2 is SMNVEV (reference sequence). V was pared by 5 bases and J by 6 bases, with 8 bases of the junction left unmatched. For the CDR3, the DNA is TGTGCCAGCAGTCCAGCCACTAGCGGGAGGCTCAATGAGCAGTTCTTC. Translation gives CASSPATSGRLNEQFF.

The chain carries TRBV14 and TRBJ2-7; D is perhaps TRBD1 or TRBD2 (5 bases each). The CDR3 extends over 13 amino acids. V dropped 4 bases and J dropped 3 bases, with 10 bases sitting between them. Germline loops: CDR1 SGHDN, CDR2 FVKESK. This chain's CDR3 is CASSPRGDYEQYF. The DNA for the CDR3 is TGTGCCAGCAGCCCCAGAGGGGACTACGAGCAGTACTTC. Full variable domain (remainder filled in from reference TRBV14 and TRBJ2-7): EAGVTQFPSHSVIEKGQTVTLRCDPISGHDNLYWYRRVMGKEIKFLLHFVKESKQDESGMPNNRFLAERTGGTYSTLKVQPAELEDSGVYFCASSPRGDYEQYFGPGTRLTVT.

The chain couples TRBV7-9 to TRBJ1-3, with 7 positions matching TRBD1. CDR3 length: 15 residues. CDR1 and CDR2 from the germline V gene are SEHNR and FQNEAQ (reference sequence). The ends lost 5 bases at V and 1 base at J; junction bases unmatched: 5. CDR3 protein: CASSRQGESGNTIYF. The CDR3 bases are TGTGCCAGCAGCCGCCAGGGGGAATCTGGAAACACCATATATTTT.

V usage is TRBV25-1 and J usage is TRBJ2-1; 12 nucleotides match TRBD2. Germline-derived CDR1 and CDR2 are MGHDK and SYGVNS. This CDR3 comprises 16 residues. Trimming at V came to 5 bases and at J to 4 bases, leaving 6 bases not matched to a gene. The CDR3 nucleotides are TGTGCCAGCAGTAGACTAGCGGGAGACCAGTACAATGAGCAGTTCTTC. Amino acid sequence: CASSRLAGDQYNEQFF.

This chain joins TRBV10-2 and TRBJ1-1; D unresolved. V gave up 3 bases and J gave up 5 bases, with 4 bases separating them. The CDR3 has 11 residues. CDR1 is WSHSY, CDR2 SAAADI, per germline. CDR3: CASSEGTEAFF. The CDR3, as DNA: TGCGCCAGCAGTGAAGGGACTGAAGCTTTCTTT.

This clone was seen just once. The CDR3 sequence is CASSQAGTRNEQFF. Written as DNA, the CDR3 is TGCGCCAGCAGCCAAGCCGGGACTAGGAATGAGCAGTTCTTC. The genes are TRBV4-3 and TRBJ2-1; TRBD2 agrees at 8 bases. V was pared by 1 base and J by 7 bases, with 3 bases of the junction left unmatched. This CDR3 has 14 amino acids. Germline V CDR1 and CDR2: LGHNA, YSLEER.